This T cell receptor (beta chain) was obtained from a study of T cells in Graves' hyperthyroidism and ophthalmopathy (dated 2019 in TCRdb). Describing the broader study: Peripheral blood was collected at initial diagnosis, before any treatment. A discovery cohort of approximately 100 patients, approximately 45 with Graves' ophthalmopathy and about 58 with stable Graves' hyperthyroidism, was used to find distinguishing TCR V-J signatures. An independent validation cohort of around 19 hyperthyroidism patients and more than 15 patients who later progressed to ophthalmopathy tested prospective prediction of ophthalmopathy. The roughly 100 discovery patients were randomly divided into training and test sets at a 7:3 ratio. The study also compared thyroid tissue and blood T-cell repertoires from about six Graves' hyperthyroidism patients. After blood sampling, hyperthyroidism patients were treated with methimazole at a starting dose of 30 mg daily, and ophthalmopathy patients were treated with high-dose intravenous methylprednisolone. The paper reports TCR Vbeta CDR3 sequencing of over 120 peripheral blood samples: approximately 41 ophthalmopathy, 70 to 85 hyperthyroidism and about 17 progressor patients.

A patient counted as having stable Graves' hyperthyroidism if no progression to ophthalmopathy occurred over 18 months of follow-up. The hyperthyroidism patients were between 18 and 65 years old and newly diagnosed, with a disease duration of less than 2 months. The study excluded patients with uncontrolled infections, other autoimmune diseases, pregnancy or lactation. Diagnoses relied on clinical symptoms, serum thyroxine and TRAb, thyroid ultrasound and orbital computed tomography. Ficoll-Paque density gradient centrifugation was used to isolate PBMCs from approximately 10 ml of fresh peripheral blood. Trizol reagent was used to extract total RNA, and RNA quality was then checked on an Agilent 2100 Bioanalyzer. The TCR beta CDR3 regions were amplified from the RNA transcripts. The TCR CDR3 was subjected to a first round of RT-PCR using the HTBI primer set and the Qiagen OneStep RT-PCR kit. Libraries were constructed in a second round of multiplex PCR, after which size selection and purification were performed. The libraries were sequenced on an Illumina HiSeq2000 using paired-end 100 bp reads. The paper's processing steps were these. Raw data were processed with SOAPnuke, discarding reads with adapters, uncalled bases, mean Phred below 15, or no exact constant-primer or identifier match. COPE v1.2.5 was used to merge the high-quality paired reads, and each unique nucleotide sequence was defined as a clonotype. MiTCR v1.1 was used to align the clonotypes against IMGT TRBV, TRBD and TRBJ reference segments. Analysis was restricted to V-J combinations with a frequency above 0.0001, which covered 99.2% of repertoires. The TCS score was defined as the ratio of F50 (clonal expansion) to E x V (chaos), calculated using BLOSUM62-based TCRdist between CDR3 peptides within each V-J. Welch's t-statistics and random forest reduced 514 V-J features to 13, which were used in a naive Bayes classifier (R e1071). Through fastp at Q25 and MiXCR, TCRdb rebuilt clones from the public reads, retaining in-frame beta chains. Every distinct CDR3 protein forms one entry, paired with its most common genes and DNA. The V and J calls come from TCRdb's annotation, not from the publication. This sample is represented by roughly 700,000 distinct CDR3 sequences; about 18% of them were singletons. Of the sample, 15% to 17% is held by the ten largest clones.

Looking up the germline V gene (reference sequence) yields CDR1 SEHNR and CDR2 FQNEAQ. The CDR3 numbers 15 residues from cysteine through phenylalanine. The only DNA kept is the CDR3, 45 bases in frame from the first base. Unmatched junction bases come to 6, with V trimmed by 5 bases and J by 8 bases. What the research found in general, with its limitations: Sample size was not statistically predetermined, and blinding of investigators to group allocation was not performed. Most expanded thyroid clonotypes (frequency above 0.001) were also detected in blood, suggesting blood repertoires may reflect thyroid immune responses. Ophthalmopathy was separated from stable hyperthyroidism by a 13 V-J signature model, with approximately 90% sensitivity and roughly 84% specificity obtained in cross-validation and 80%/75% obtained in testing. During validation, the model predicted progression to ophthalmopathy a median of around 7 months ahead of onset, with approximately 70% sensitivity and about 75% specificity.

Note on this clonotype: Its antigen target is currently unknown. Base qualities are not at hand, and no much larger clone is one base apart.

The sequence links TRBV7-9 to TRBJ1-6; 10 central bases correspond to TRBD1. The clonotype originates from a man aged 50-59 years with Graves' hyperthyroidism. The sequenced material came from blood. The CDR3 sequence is CASSGGQGLDSPLHF. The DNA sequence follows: TGTGCCAGCAGCGGGGGACAGGGGCTGGATTCACCCCTCCACTTT.